This TCR beta chain was identified during a study of human T cells and chemical hapten exposure. Study-level information: Sensitization employed 2% DPC on about 2 cm by about 2 cm of upper inner arm skin.

This clonotype appeared many times. Indicated time point: patch test 2, 6 weeks after DPC sensitization. The treatment: therapeutic diphenylcyclopropenone sensitization with weekly scalp DPC. CDR3 length: 16 residues. Trimming took 5 bases from V and 1 from J, leaving 16 bases between them. The germline V gene encodes CDR1 MNHEY and CDR2 SVGAGI. Library construction involved attaching unique molecular identifiers to individual cDNA molecules, which allowed quantitative, reproducible TCR counting. MiXCR, applied by TCRdb to the RACE reads, yields one record per CDR3 protein. Among 360,000 or so distinct CDR3 sequences listed, just under 6.5% were seen once.

The sequence was obtained from a young woman with alopecia areata. Some clones in this sample may be carry-over from other donors' samples. This chain connects TRBV6-5 to TRBJ2-3; D perhaps matches TRBD2 (7 bases). The sample in question was whole blood, obtained in connection with sensitization to the hapten diphenylcyclopropenone (DPC). The CDR3 sequence: CASSRLGGLGTDTQYF. CDR3 nucleotides: TGTGCCAGCAGTCGCCTGGGGGGGCTTGGCACAGATACGCAGTATTTT.